The 28 T cell receptor beta chains below all came from one sample that was sequenced in a study of T cell responses to AZD1222 COVID-19 vaccine. Using immunoSEQ multiplex PCR, the repertoire was profiled, and TCRdb retains in-frame clones only, with some absent. The repertoire holds more than 90,000 clones, around 84% seen once, with about 16% in the top ten. This sample comprised peripheral blood, obtained 28 days after the second AZD1222 dose. The receptors derive from an adult who received the AZD1222 COVID-19 vaccine.

Remarks on this clone: Other DNA sequences from this sample encode an identical CDR3 as well. V gene TRBV5-6 combines with J gene TRBJ1-1; 7 bases agree with TRBD1. This CDR3 contains 13 residues. The germline V gene encodes CDR1 SGHDT and CDR2 YYEEEE. V was clipped by 5 bases and J by 1 base; unmatched bases: 2. The CDR3 DNA reads as TGTGCCAGCAGGGACAGGCAGAACACTGAAGCTTTCTTT. Its protein is CASRDRQNTEAFF.

The chain combines TRBV29-1 with TRBJ1-1; 8 bases line up with TRBD1. CDR3 size: 13 residues. J was trimmed by 4 bases and V by 5 bases; bases with no gene match: 6. Germline CDR1 is SQVTM and CDR2 is ANQGSEA. The CDR3 here is CSVSTGEGTEAFF. The CDR3 bases are TGCAGCGTTTCGACAGGGGAGGGCACTGAAGCTTTCTTT. Using reference TRBV29-1 and TRBJ1-1 for the parts outside the CDR3, the full variable domain is SAVISQKPSRDICQRGTSLTIQCQVDSQVTMMFWYRQQPGQSLTLIATANQGSEATYESGFVIDKFPISRPNLTFSTLTVSNMSPEDSSIYLCSVSTGEGTEAFFGQGTRLTVV.

The chain is built from TRBV4-1 and TRBJ2-5, with D possibly TRBD1 on 5 matching bases. Germline-derived CDR1 and CDR2 are MGHRA and YSYEKL. V lost 5 bases and J 5 bases, leaving 15 bases between the germline ends. The length of the CDR3 is 14 residues. CDR3 in amino acids: CASSFQGFGETQYF. As DNA, the CDR3 is TGCGCCAGCAGCTTTCAGGGTTTTGGGGAGACCCAGTACTTC.

V usage is TRBV9 and J usage is TRBJ1-2; possibly TRBD1 for D (6 bases). The CDR3 is made up of 15 amino acids. The V gene lost 0 bases and the J gene lost 6 bases, with 15 bases spanning the gap. Germline V gives CDR1 SGDLS, CDR2 YYNGEE. The CDR3 is CASSVGFGRGDGYTF. CDR3 nucleotide sequence: TGTGCCAGCAGCGTAGGATTTGGCAGGGGCGATGGCTACACCTTC.

This chain connects TRBV11-1 to TRBJ1-2; D gene ambiguous. Looked up from germline, CDR1 is SGHAT and CDR2 is FQDESV (reference sequence). V was cut by 2 bases and J by 8 bases, with 18 bases left in between. CDR3 size: 15 residues. CDR3 nucleotides: TGTGCCAGCAGCTTAACCCGAGCACCCGCGGGGGGCTACACCTTC. It codes for CASSLTRAPAGGYTF. The full variable domain, its missing parts supplied by reference TRBV11-1 and TRBJ1-2, is EAEVAQSPRYKITEKSQAVAFWCDPISGHATLYWYRQILGQGPELLVQFQDESVVDDSQLPKDRFSAERLKGVDSTLKIQPAELGDSAMYLCASSLTRAPAGGYTFGSGTRLTVV.

The genes are TRBV7-2 and TRBJ2-3; D is unresolved. With 1 base removed from V and 0 bases from J, the gap between germline ends came to 11 bases. Germline loops: CDR1 SGHTA, CDR2 FQGNSA. The CDR3 contains 16 residues. The CDR3: CASSLDVSISTDTQYF. CDR3 DNA sequence: TGTGCCAGCAGCTTAGACGTCTCGATCAGCACAGATACGCAGTATTTT.

The genes are TRBV28 and TRBJ1-2; the D gene is possibly TRBD1 (5 bases). The CDR3 covers 12 residues. V lost 4 bases and J 8 bases, leaving 11 bases between the germline ends. Per the germline V gene, CDR1 is MDHEN and CDR2 is SYDVKM. CDR3 sequence reads: CASSSAGKGYTF. DNA for the CDR3: TGTGCCAGCAGTTCCGCAGGGAAGGGCTACACCTTC.

This clone has only one observation. The genes are TRBV4-2 and TRBJ1-4; a weak D match, TRBD1 (6 bases). This CDR3 has 15 amino acids. V shed 7 bases and J shed 5 bases, with 17 bases lying between them. Germline V gene data show CDR1 as LGHNA and CDR2 as YNFKEQ. CDR3 nucleotides: TGTGCCAGCACCACCCAGCCAGGACAGAATGAAAAACTGTTTTTT. It is translated as CASTTQPGQNEKLFF.

V usage is TRBV5-6 and J usage is TRBJ1-4; D is unclear. The V end was cut by 4 bases, the J end by 4 bases, with 8 bases between. The CDR3 loop spans 13 amino acids. Germline V gene lookup returns CDR1 SGHDT and CDR2 YYEEEE. The CDR3 protein is CASSVHSNEKLFF. The CDR3, as DNA: TGTGCCAGCAGCGTCCATAGTAATGAAAAACTGTTTTTT.

The rearrangement joins TRBV7-8 to TRBJ2-1, with a tentative D call TRBD1 (5 bases). The CDR3 covers 14 residues. The V end lost 0 bases, the J end lost 8 bases, and 11 bases lay between the germline ends. Germline CDR1 reads SGHVS; CDR2 reads FQNEAQ. For the CDR3, the DNA is TGTGCCAGCAGCTTAGCGAGGCTAGGGGATGAGCAGTTCTTC. This translates into CASSLARLGDEQFF. The full variable domain, in which reference TRBV7-8 and TRBJ2-1 provide the parts outside the CDR3, is GAGVSQSPRYKVAKRGQDVALRCDPISGHVSLFWYQQALGQGPEFLTYFQNEAQLDKSGLPSDRFFAERPEGSVSTLKIQRTQQEDSAVYLCASSLARLGDEQFFGPGTRLTVL.

This sequence joins TRBV6-1 and TRBJ1-1; the D is unclear. This CDR3 region has 14 residues. Per germline, CDR1 MNHNS and CDR2 SASEGT. Between the trimmed V and J ends, which lost 3 bases and 4 bases, there was a span of 12 bases. CDR3 in amino acids: CASSEDPDPTEAFF. CDR3 in DNA: TGTGCCAGCAGTGAGGACCCGGACCCCACTGAAGCTTTCTTT.

The rearrangement uses TRBV6-1 and TRBJ2-7; D is unresolved. Germline V lookup: CDR1 MNHNS, CDR2 SASEGT. The V gene lost 2 bases and the J gene lost 1 base, with 6 bases spanning the gap. The CDR3 has 13 residues. CDR3 bases: TGTGCCAGCAGTGAATGGGGTTCCTACGAGCAGTACTTC. Translating it yields CASSEWGSYEQYF.

This rearrangement joins TRBV7-3 to TRBJ2-7; TRBD1 aligns across 7 bases. The ends lost 0 bases at V and 2 bases at J; junction bases unmatched: 4. The germline V gene has CDR1 SGHTA and CDR2 FQGTGA. The CDR3 totals 15 residues. CDR3 in DNA: TGTGCCAGCAGCTTAACTGCCGGGACAGCCTACGAGCAGTACTTC. Its protein product is CASSLTAGTAYEQYF.

The gene calls are TRBV4-3 and TRBJ2-7; tentative D call: TRBD1 (6 bases). The germline CDR1 and CDR2 sequences are LGHNA and YSLEER. The CDR3 contains 15 residues. Trimming removed 0 bases from V and 7 bases from J, with 16 bases in between. The CDR3 bases are TGCGCCAGCAGCCAAGACAGGGTCTCCCAGGGGGAGCAGTACTTC. This encodes CASSQDRVSQGEQYF.

V gene TRBV10-3 combines with J gene TRBJ1-6, with D possibly being TRBD1 (5 bases). Trimming shortened V by 5 bases and J by 0 bases, and 11 bases separated the two germline ends. CDR1 is ENHRY, CDR2 SYGVKD, per germline. This CDR3 spans 16 amino acids. The CDR3 DNA reads TGTGCCATCAGTCAAGGGGAAATCTCCTATAATTCACCCCTCCACTTT. It encodes CAISQGEISYNSPLHF.

This chain joins TRBV7-9 and TRBJ2-6; 11 bases line up with TRBD1. Germline V gives CDR1 SEHNR, CDR2 FQNEAQ (reference sequence). Trimming took 5 bases from V and 3 from J; bases not matched to a gene: 6. This CDR3 is 17 amino acids long. CDR3 nucleotides: TGTGCCAGCAGCCGGGACAGGGGGAACAGTGGGGCCAACGTCCTGACTTTC. Its protein is CASSRDRGNSGANVLTF.

This chain uses TRBV6-2 or TRBV6-3 with TRBJ2-1; D not resolved. Trimming stripped 6 bases from V and 3 bases from J, with 12 bases between. The CDR3 runs 14 residues. From germline, CDR1 is MNHEY and CDR2 SVGEGT. This CDR3 is CASSERALYNEQFF. CDR3 nucleotide sequence: TGTGCCAGCAGCGAACGGGCCCTCTACAATGAGCAGTTCTTC.

V and J are TRBV9 and TRBJ2-2, with D perhaps matching TRBD1 (6 bases). Trimming removed 0 bases from V and 8 bases from J, with 17 bases in between. CDR3 size: 16 residues. CDR1 is SGDLS and CDR2 is YYNGEE in the germline V gene. CDR3 amino acids: CASSVEDSYQEGELFF. The CDR3 DNA is TGTGCCAGCAGCGTAGAGGACAGTTATCAGGAAGGGGAGCTGTTTTTT.

CDR3 in DNA: TGTGCCAGCAGCTTAAGGTCAACTAATGAAAAACTGTTTTTT. Translation: CASSLRSTNEKLFF. J is TRBJ1-4 and V is TRBV11-2; the D is unclear. Trimming pared 2 bases from V and 0 bases from J, leaving 4 bases between. This CDR3 region has 14 residues. Per the germline V gene, CDR1 is SGHAT and CDR2 is FQNNGV.

V gene TRBV2 combines with J gene TRBJ1-2; D is undetermined. Germline CDR1 reads SNHLY; CDR2 reads FYNNEI. V was shortened by 2 bases and J by 8 bases, with 9 bases between the two germline ends. The CDR3 contains 12 residues. The CDR3 DNA follows: TGTGCCAGCAGTGAAAATCTGAGCGGCTACACCTTC. It is translated as CASSENLSGYTF.

The J gene is TRBJ2-3, the V gene TRBV28; D perhaps matches TRBD1 (6 bases). CDR3 length: 14 residues. Trimming removed 9 bases at V and 2 bases at J, with 15 bases between. Germline V gene lookup returns CDR1 MDHEN and CDR2 SYDVKM. This CDR3 is CASSWGRTTDTQYF. In DNA form, the CDR3 reads TGTGCCAGTTCGTGGGGGCGAACCACAGATACGCAGTATTTT.

This chain uses TRBV7-3 with TRBJ2-7; no clear D gene. V lost 2 bases, J lost 6 bases, and 11 bases lay in between. The CDR3 consists of 13 residues. The V gene's germline CDR1 is SGHTA and CDR2 FQGTGA. The CDR3, as DNA: TGTGCCAGCAGCTTAGCCCCCCTTCGCGAGCAGTACTTC. This gives the protein CASSLAPLREQYF. Full variable domain (remainder filled in from reference TRBV7-3 and TRBJ2-7): GAGVSQTPSNKVTEKGKYVELRCDPISGHTALYWYRQSLGQGPEFLIYFQGTGAADDSGLPNDRFFAVRPEGSVSTLKIQRTERGDSAVYLCASSLAPLREQYFGPGTRLTVT.

The V gene is TRBV2, the J gene TRBJ1-2; the D gene is possibly TRBD1 (5 bases). V lost 6 bases and J lost 8, with 22 bases in between. There are 15 residues in the CDR3. Germline CDR1 SNHLY, CDR2 FYNNEI. The CDR3 DNA follows: TGTGCCAGCAGCAGTAGCCTCAGGGATTCCAGAGGCTACACCTTC. Translation: CASSSSLRDSRGYTF.

This clone has just one count. The chain uses TRBV6-2 or TRBV6-3 and TRBJ1-2; D is unclear. Per germline, CDR1 MNHEY and CDR2 SVGEGT. Deletions cut 5 bases from V and 4 bases from J, with 8 bases between. This CDR3 is built from 12 residues. The CDR3 nucleotides are TGTGCCAGCAGTCTCGGAATCTATGGCTACACCTTC. It is translated as CASSLGIYGYTF.

This rearrangement joins TRBV6-5 to TRBJ1-3, with D maybe TRBD1 (6 bases). The CDR3 extends over 14 amino acids. CDR1 is MNHEY, CDR2 SVGAGI, per germline. V dropped 5 bases and J dropped 4 bases, with 12 bases sitting between them. CDR3 loop: CASSISGVGNTIYF. The CDR3, as DNA: TGTGCCAGCAGTATATCAGGGGTAGGAAACACCATATATTTT.

This chain connects TRBV4-1 to TRBJ1-5; D might be TRBD1 (6 bases). CDR1 and CDR2 from the germline V gene are MGHRA and YSYEKL. The V end lost 3 bases, the J end lost 1 base, and 16 bases lay between the germline ends. CDR3 length: 17 residues. CDR3 nucleotides: TGCGCCAGCAGCCAGACCCACGGGAGGGGGAGCAATCAGCCCCAGCATTTT. Amino acids: CASSQTHGRGSNQPQHF.

The rearrangement joins TRBV11-3 to TRBJ2-1; possible D gene TRBD2, 7 bases. The CDR3 extends over 17 amino acids. Trimming removed 5 bases from V and 8 bases from J, with 25 bases in between. CDR1 is SGHNT, CDR2 YENEEA, per germline. Here the CDR3 reads CASSQGEDGGPLHEQFF. Written as DNA, the CDR3 is TGTGCCAGCAGCCAAGGAGAGGACGGGGGGCCTCTACATGAGCAGTTCTTC.

The chain joins TRBV29-1 to TRBJ1-2, with 7 bases that match TRBD1. V lost 0 bases and J lost 5; bases outside the gene matches: 21. The CDR3 has 19 residues. Germline CDR1 reads SQVTM; CDR2 reads ANQGSEA. The CDR3 spells CSVEDLGQMRGNRVYGYTF. The CDR3 bases are TGCAGCGTTGAAGATCTGGGACAGATGAGGGGGAATCGGGTTTATGGCTACACCTTC. The full variable domain, with the rest looked up from reference TRBV29-1 and TRBJ1-2, is SAVISQKPSRDICQRGTSLTIQCQVDSQVTMMFWYRQQPGQSLTLIATANQGSEATYESGFVIDKFPISRPNLTFSTLTVSNMSPEDSSIYLCSVEDLGQMRGNRVYGYTFGSGTRLTVV.